Listed below are T cell receptor beta chains from one sample, sequenced in a study of cytomegalovirus exposure and HLA in healthy donors. Assay: immunoSEQ multiplex PCR; the TCRdb copy retains only in-frame clones and omits some. The top ten hold around 4.7% of the sample, which has over 55,000 clones, about four fifths seen once. The specimen was PBMCs. The source is a woman in her 30s in good health and CMV-seronegative. The CDR3 runs from the conserved cysteine through the conserved F or W. A D gene is named only where the DNA matches it firmly. Clone sizes are given selectively: once, few, many, or a class where the clone is expanded.

size | length | D | J | V | CDR3
. | 13 | . | TRBJ2-1 | TRBV5-4 | CASSSGLINEQFF
. | 14 | . | TRBJ1-1 | TRBV6-5 | CASSYDSLNTEAFF
. | 15 | . | TRBJ1-1 | TRBV2 | CASSEEVGGVTEAFF
. | 14 | TRBD1 | TRBJ2-1 | TRBV5-1 | CASSLRQGYNEQFF
. | 14 | . | TRBJ1-6 | TRBV15 | CATSRDLGGSPLHF
. | 13 | . | TRBJ1-1 | TRBV7-9 | CASSLQQNTEAFF
. | 20 | TRBD1 | TRBJ2-5 | TRBV30 | CAWSVSTLGRRQGFPETQYF
. | 12 | . | TRBJ2-1 | TRBV25-1 | CASSLTDNEQFF
once | 17 | . | TRBJ2-7 | TRBV29-1 | CSVEGGFKAWCGYEQYF
. | 15 | . | TRBJ1-2 | TRBV14 | CASSQDRGNRYGYTF
. | 16 | TRBD2 | TRBJ2-2 | TRBV4-3 | CASSLLAGGPGGELFF
. | 16 | TRBD1 | TRBJ2-7 | TRBV9 | CASSVGGGTGSYEQYF
. | 13 | . | TRBJ2-7 | TRBV6-1 | CASRPLDSVREYF
. | 16 | TRBD1 | TRBJ2-2 | TRBV4-1 | CASSSRTGESTGELFF
. | 12 | . | TRBJ2-1 | TRBV9 | CASSVSGDEQFF
. | 16 | . | TRBJ1-3 | TRBV30 | CAWSVGRESSGNTIYF
. | 16 | TRBD1 | TRBJ2-7 | TRBV4-3 | CASSPGPGQGGTEQYF
. | 15 | TRBD1 | TRBJ2-7 | TRBV7-9 | CASSLGWGQGREQYF
few | 14 | TRBD1 | TRBJ2-7 | TRBV5-1 | CASSLGQGLDEQYF
. | 15 | TRBD1 | TRBJ1-2 | TRBV6-5 | CASRGPSGQDYGYTF
. | 12 | . | TRBJ2-7 | TRBV30 | CAWSVPVSEQYF
. | 16 | TRBD1 | TRBJ2-7 | TRBV5-4 | CASSLRGQGANYEQYF
. | 15 | TRBD1 | TRBJ2-6 | TRBV4-1 | CASSLQGTGANVLTF
once | 11 | . | TRBJ2-7 | TRBV6-5 | CASSSRRSTYF
. | 14 | . | TRBJ2-5 | TRBV15 | CATSDRDSQGTQYF
. | 15 | . | TRBJ1-5 | TRBV9 | CASSVGDSPNQPQHF
. | 15 | . | TRBJ1-5 | TRBV11-2 | CASSPQGHSNQPQHF
. | 13 | . | TRBJ1-1 | TRBV30 | CAWSGTRNTEAFF
. | 15 | . | TRBJ1-2 | TRBV7-7 | CASSHDRYATHGYTF
. | 12 | . | TRBJ1-2 | TRBV6-1 | CASSPLQRGYTF
. | 14 | . | TRBJ1-1 | TRBV7-2 | CASSSTALNTEAFF
. | 15 | . | TRBJ1-2 | TRBV5-1 | CASSRWDGGPPGYTF
. | 16 | . | TRBJ1-1 | TRBV25-1 | CASSEFSRGKNTEAFF
. | 15 | TRBD1 | TRBJ2-1 | TRBV15 | CATSRGQGFDNEQFF
. | 14 | TRBD1 | TRBJ2-2 | TRBV10-2 | CASSDRGKFGELFF
. | 12 | . | TRBJ2-5 | TRBV7-2 | CASSFGPSRENF
. | 14 | . | TRBJ1-5 | TRBV6-5 | CASSRENSNQPQHF
. | 17 | . | TRBJ1-1 | TRBV2 | CASSVGPAGRGGTEAFF
. | 15 | . | TRBJ1-2 | TRBV5-8 | CASSFKDRINYGYTF
. | 12 | . | TRBJ2-5 | TRBV30 | CAWSAGAGTQYF
. | 15 | . | TRBJ2-7 | TRBV30 | CAWSALQASSYEQYF
few | 15 | . | TRBJ2-5 | TRBV6-5 | CASSYRTTSRETQYF
. | 15 | TRBD2 | TRBJ2-1 | TRBV29-1 | CSVALAGGPGNEQFF
. | 18 | TRBD2 | TRBJ2-3 | TRBV2 | CASHRMALAGGDTDTQYF